This T cell receptor beta chain came from a study of graft-versus-host responses after intestinal transplantation. Study in general: Recipients had transplants, and these were multivisceral, liver-intestinal, or isolated intestinal.

V lost 4 bases and J lost 3, with 10 bases in between. This CDR3 is built from 13 residues. Germline V gives CDR1 SGHTS, CDR2 YDEGEE. Whole-study findings and limits: Early after transplant, HvG declines were associated with peak levels of circulating GvH clones. GvH clones surfaced in recipient marrow, some emerging earlier in ileum or blood.

Produced via immunoSEQ multiplex PCR; TCRdb's table is partial and in-frame only. The sample carries about 90,000 clones, roughly 80% recorded once. For this clone: What it binds is not known.

The material was unstimulated CD4+ T cells sorted from spleen or lymph node cells, obtained before intestinal transplant. V and J are TRBV5-8 and TRBJ1-1, with D uncertain. This TCR came from a human donor who received an intestinal transplant. The CDR3 bases are TGTGCCAGCAGCCTGGAAAGAGACACTGAAGCTTTCTTT. Translating gives CASSLERDTEAFF.